This TCR beta chain was documented in a study of blood T cell repertoires in COVID-19. Method: immunoSEQ multiplex PCR; TCRdb's copy keeps in-frame clones and lacks some. The sample gives more than 150,000 clones, approximately 86% of which show up once; approximately 2% is in the top ten. Cohort 3 donors were reported recovered after two negative PCRs, clearance, or symptom resolution. J gave up 3 bases and V 3 bases, and 0 bases lay outside the gene matches. The CDR3 spans 13 residues. Germline CDR1 is MNHEY and CDR2 is SMNVEV (reference sequence). The chain recombines TRBV27 with TRBJ1-2; TRBD1 agrees at 8 bases. The sample was PBMCs or T cells enriched from blood (not recorded which). The TCR sequence derives from a woman in her 30s who had recovered from COVID-19. CDR3 DNA: TGTGCCAGCAGTTTGGACAGGGACTATGGCTACACCTTC. The encoded protein is CASSLDRDYGYTF.